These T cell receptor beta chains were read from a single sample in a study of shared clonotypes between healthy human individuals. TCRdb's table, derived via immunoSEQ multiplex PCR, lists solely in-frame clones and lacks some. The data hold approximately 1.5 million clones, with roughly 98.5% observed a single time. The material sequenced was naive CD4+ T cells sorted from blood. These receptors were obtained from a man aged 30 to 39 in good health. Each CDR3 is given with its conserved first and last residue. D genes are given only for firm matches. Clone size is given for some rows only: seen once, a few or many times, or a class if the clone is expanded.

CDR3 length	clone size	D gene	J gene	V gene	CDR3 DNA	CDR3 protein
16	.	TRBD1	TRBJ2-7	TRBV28	TGTGCCAGCAGTTTAAACCCCGGGACAGGGGGCTCCGAGCAGTACTTC	CASSLNPGTGGSEQYF
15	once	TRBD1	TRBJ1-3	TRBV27	TGTGCCAGCAGTAGGACAGGGGGAACTGGAAACACCATATATTTT	CASSRTGGTGNTIYF
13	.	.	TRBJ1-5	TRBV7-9	TGTGCCAGCAGCTTACTCGGCGGGCAGCCCCAGCATTTT	CASSLLGGQPQHF
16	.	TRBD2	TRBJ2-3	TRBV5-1	TGCGCCAGCAGCTTGTACGGACTAGAAGGTGCAGATACGCAGTATTTT	CASSLYGLEGADTQYF
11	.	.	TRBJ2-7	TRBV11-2	TGTGCCAGCAGCACCCTACGAAATCAGTACTTC	CASSTLRNQYF
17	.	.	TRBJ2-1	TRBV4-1	TGCGCCAGCAGCCAACCCACTGTCCGGGATGGCTTGGGTGAGCAGTTCTTC	CASSQPTVRDGLGEQFF
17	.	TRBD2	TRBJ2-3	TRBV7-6	TGTGCCAGCAGCCCTGGGCGAGCCGGGACTAGCGCAGATACGCAGTATTTT	CASSPGRAGTSADTQYF
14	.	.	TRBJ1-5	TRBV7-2	TGTGCCAGCAGCTTGCTTGGCGGCAATCAGCCCCAGCATTTT	CASSLLGGNQPQHF
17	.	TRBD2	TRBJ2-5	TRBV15	TGTGCCACCAGCAGAGATGTACTAGCGGGAGTCCCAGAGACCCAGTACTTC	CATSRDVLAGVPETQYF
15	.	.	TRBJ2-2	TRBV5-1	TGCGCCAGCAGCTTGGGCAGGCCTAACACCGGGGAGCTGTTTTTT	CASSLGRPNTGELFF
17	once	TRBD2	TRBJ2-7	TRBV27	TGTGCCAGCAGTTTTGGACTAGCGGGAGGGCCGAGGGGCGAGCAGTACTTC	CASSFGLAGGPRGEQYF
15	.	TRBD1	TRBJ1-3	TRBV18	TGTGCCAGCTCACCAACAGGGGCGCCTGGAAACACCATATATTTT	CASSPTGAPGNTIYF
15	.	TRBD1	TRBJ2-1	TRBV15	TGTGCCACCAGCAGGGACAGGGGGGAGCTTAATGAGCAGTTCTTC	CATSRDRGELNEQFF
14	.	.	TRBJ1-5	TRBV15	TGTGCCACCAGCAGAGATTTAACTTGGCAGCCCCAGCATTTT	CATSRDLTWQPQHF
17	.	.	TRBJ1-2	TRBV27	TGTGCCAGCAGTTTATATACGAACGGAGCCACCACTTATGGCTACACCTTC	CASSLYTNGATTYGYTF
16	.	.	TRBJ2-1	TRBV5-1	TGCGCCAGCAGCGGAGGGACCCGAGGGTCCTACAATGAGCAGTTCTTC	CASSGGTRGSYNEQFF
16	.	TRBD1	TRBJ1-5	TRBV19	TGTGCCAGTAGTATCCCAAACAGGGGGCTTAATCAGCCCCAGCATTTT	CASSIPNRGLNQPQHF
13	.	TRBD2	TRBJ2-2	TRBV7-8	TGTGCCGGATCGGGAGGCCCAACCGGGGAGCTGTTTTTT	CAGSGGPTGELFF
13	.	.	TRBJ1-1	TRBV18	TGTGCCAGCTCAACGAAGGAGAACACTGAAGCTTTCTTT	CASSTKENTEAFF
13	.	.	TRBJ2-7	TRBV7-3	TGTGCCAGCAGCCAAGAACAGGGAACCGAGCAGTACTTC	CASSQEQGTEQYF
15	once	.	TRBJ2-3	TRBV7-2	TGTGCCAGCAGCTTGGGACGGACTAGCACAGATACGCAGTATTTT	CASSLGRTSTDTQYF
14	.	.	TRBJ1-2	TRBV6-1	TGTGCCAGCAGCAGGGTTTTGGCTTCGTATGGCTACACCTTC	CASSRVLASYGYTF
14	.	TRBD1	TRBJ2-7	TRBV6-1	TGTGCCAGCACAACTGGACAGGGAACCTACGAGCAGTACTTC	CASTTGQGTYEQYF
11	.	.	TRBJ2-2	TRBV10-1	TGCGCCAGCAGTGCCACCGGGGAGCTGTTTTTT	CASSATGELFF
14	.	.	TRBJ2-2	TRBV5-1	TGCGCCAGCACCCGACAATCCGGCACCGGGGAGCTGTTTTTT	CASTRQSGTGELFF
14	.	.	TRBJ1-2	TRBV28	TGTGCCAGCAGTTTAGAGGGGTTTGGTAATGGCTACACCTTC	CASSLEGFGNGYTF
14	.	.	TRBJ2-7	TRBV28	TGTGCCAGCAGTTTTGGGGAGTTTGAGTACGAGCAGTACTTC	CASSFGEFEYEQYF
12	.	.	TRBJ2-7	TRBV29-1	TGCAGCGTGGGAGAAGGAACCTACGAGCAGTACTTC	CSVGEGTYEQYF
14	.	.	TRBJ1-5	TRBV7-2	TGTGCCAGCAGCTTAGGGGGGCTCTTTCAGCCCCAGCATTTT	CASSLGGLFQPQHF
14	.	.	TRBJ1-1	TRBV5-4	TGTGCCAGCAGCCGAAGAACGCAGGGCACTGAAGCTTTCTTT	CASSRRTQGTEAFF
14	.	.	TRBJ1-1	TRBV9	TGTGCCAGCAGCGTAGCTTTCGGTAACACTGAAGCTTTCTTT	CASSVAFGNTEAFF
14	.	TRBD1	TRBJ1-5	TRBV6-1	TGTGCCAGTAAGCTTGGGACAGGCAATCAGCCCCAGCATTTT	CASKLGTGNQPQHF